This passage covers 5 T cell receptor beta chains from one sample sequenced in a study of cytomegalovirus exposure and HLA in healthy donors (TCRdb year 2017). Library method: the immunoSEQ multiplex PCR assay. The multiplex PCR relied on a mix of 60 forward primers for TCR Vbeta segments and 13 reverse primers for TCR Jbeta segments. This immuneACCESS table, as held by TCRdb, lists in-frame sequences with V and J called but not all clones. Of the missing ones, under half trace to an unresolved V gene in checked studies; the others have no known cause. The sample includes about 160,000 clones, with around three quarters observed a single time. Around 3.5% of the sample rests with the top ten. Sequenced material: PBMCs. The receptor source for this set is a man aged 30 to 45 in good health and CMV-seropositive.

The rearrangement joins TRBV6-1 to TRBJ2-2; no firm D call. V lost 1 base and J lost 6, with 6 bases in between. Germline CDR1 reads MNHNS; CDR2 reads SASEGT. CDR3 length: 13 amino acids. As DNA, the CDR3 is TGTGCCAGCAGTGAAGTCGGGTCCGGGGAGCTGTTTTTT. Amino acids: CASSEVGSGELFF.

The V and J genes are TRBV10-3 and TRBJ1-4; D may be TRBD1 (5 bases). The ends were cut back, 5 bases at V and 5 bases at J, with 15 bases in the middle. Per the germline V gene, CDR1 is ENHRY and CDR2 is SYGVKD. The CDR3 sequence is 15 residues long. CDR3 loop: CAISFSGTENEKLFF. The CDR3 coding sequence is TGTGCCATCAGTTTTTCCGGGACTGAGAATGAAAAACTGTTTTTT.

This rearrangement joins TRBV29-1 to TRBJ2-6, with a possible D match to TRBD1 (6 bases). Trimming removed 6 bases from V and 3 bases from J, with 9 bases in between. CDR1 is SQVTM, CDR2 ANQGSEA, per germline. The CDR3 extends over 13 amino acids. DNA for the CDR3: TGCAGCGTCTACAGGGATGGGGCCAACGTCCTGACTTTC. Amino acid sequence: CSVYRDGANVLTF.

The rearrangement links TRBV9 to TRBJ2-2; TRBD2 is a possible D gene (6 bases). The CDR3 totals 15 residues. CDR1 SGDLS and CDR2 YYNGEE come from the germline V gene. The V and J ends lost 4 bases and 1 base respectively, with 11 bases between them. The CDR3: CASSPRGLNTGELFF. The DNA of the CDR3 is TGTGCCAGCAGCCCCCGGGGACTGAACACCGGGGAGCTGTTTTTT.

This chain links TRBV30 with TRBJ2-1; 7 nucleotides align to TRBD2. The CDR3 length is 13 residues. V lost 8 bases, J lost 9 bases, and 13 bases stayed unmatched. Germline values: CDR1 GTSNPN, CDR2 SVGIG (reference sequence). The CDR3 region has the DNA TGTGCCCGGGTGGGAGGGACCGAAGTTGAGCAGTTCTTC. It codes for CARVGGTEVEQFF. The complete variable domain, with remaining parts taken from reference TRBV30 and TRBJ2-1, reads SQTIHQWPATLVQPVGSPLSLECTVEGTSNPNLYWYRQAAGRGLQLLFYSVGIGQISSEVPQNLSASRPQDRQFILSSKKLLLSDSGFYLCARVGGTEVEQFFGPGTRLTVL.